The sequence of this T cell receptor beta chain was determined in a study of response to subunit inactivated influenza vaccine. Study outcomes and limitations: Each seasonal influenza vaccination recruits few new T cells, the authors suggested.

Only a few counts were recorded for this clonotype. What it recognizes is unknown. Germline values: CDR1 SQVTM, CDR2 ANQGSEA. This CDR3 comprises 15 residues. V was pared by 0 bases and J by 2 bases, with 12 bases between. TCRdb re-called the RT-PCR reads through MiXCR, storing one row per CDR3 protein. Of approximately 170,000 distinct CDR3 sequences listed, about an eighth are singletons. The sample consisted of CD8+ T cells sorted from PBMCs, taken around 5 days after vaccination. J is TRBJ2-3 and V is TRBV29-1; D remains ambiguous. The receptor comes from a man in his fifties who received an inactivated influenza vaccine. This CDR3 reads CSVEDHRVHTDTQYF. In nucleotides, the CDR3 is TGCAGCGTTGAAGATCACAGAGTTCACACAGATACGCAGTATTTT.